A single sample is the source of the 30 T cell receptor beta chains below, sequenced in a study of blood T cells in healthy people across ages. Sample-barcoded 5' priming and a J-beta primer mix drove a second PCR of roughly 7 to 11 cycles. TCRdb reanalysed the 5' RACE reads using MiXCR and keeps one entry per CDR3 protein. Of hundreds of thousands of distinct CDR3 sequences listed, 29% were seen once; the top ten hold 15% to 20%. The sequenced material came from blood. The source is a woman aged 80 or over in good health.

As regards this clonotype: A much bigger clone sits one base away, suggesting this may be a read error. The V gene is TRBV5-1, the J gene TRBJ2-7, with TRBD2 matching 8 bases. Germline-derived CDR1 and CDR2 are SGHRS and YFSETQ. CDR3 size: 13 residues. The junction had 6 bases not matched to a gene; V was cut back by 4 bases and J by 6 bases. CDR3 bases: TGCGCCAGCAGCGAGGGACTAGTGGTCGAGCAGTACTTC. Amino acid sequence: CASSEGLVVEQYF.

CDR3 DNA sequence: TGTGCCAGCAGCTCGACGACTGGAGTGGGAACCGGGGAGCTGTTTTTT. Translating it yields CASSSTTGVGTGELFF. V usage is TRBV7-8 and J usage is TRBJ2-2; D gene unclear. V was cut by 4 bases and J by 5 bases, with 17 bases left in between. This CDR3 has 16 residues. Germline V CDR1 and CDR2: SGHVS, FQNEAQ.

There are a few counts of this clonotype. V is TRBV4-3 and J is TRBJ1-6, with D unclear. This CDR3 is 13 amino acids long. Germline V gene data show CDR1 as LGHNA and CDR2 as YSLEER. Trimming removed 1 base from V and 9 bases from J, with 7 bases in between. The CDR3 sequence is CASSQGHPSPLHF. CDR3 DNA: TGCGCCAGCAGCCAAGGGCACCCTTCACCCCTCCACTTT.

This clonotype turned up a few times. This chain joins TRBV2 and TRBJ1-6, with 7 bases identical to TRBD1. With V trimmed by 6 bases and J by 6 bases, 5 bases remained unmatched. The length of the CDR3 is 14 residues. In germline, CDR1 is SNHLY, CDR2 FYNNEI. CDR3: CASSEQGLNSPLHF. CDR3 bases: TGTGCCAGCAGCGAACAGGGGCTTAATTCACCCCTCCACTTT.

This clonotype occurred many times. The rearrangement joins TRBV6-1 to TRBJ1-2; 8 nucleotides align to TRBD1. Germline V gene data show CDR1 as MNHNS and CDR2 as SASEGT. This CDR3 has 15 amino acids. Trimming took 1 base from V and 4 from J; bases not matched to a gene: 5. CDR3 region: CASSEGDRFGYGYTF. Here the CDR3 DNA reads TGTGCCAGCAGTGAAGGGGACAGGTTTGGCTATGGCTACACCTTC.

A note on this clonotype: At one boundary the junction diverges from the germline segment, which might be a read error. The chain uses TRBV5-1 and TRBJ2-3; TRBD2 aligns across 8 bases. The germline V gene encodes CDR1 SGHRS and CDR2 YFSETQ. The CDR3 consists of 15 residues. The CDR3 nucleotides are TGCGCCAGCAGCTTCGGGGGGGCTAGCACAGATACGCGGTATTTT. This encodes CASSFGGASTDTRYF.

This clonotype has just a few counts. The rearrangement uses TRBV30 and TRBJ2-3, with 7 positions matching TRBD1. Looked up from germline, CDR1 is GTSNPN and CDR2 is SVGIG (reference sequence). This CDR3 has 16 amino acids. Trimming cost V 3 bases and J 4 bases; bases outside gene matches: 13. The CDR3 reads CAWRLQGDGSPDTQYF. CDR3 DNA: TGTGCCTGGAGGCTTCAGGGGGATGGCTCCCCAGATACGCAGTATTTT. Looking up the rest from reference TRBV30 and TRBJ2-3 gives the full variable domain: SQTIHQWPATLVQPVGSPLSLECTVEGTSNPNLYWYRQAAGRGLQLLFYSVGIGQISSEVPQNLSASRPQDRQFILSSKKLLLSDSGFYLCAWRLQGDGSPDTQYFGPGTRLTVL.

The genes are TRBV4-1 and TRBJ1-5; 11 bases fit TRBD1. The CDR3 totals 15 residues. After removal of 3 bases from V and 8 bases from J, the junction contained 6 bases not matched to a gene. CDR1 is MGHRA and CDR2 is YSYEKL in the germline V gene. CDR3 amino acids: CASSHPGTGGEPQHF. The CDR3 DNA follows: TGCGCCAGCAGCCACCCCGGGACAGGGGGTGAGCCCCAGCATTTT.

As to this clonotype: A much larger clone lies a single base off, so this may be a read error. The chain uses TRBV11-2 and TRBJ2-5, with 8 bases identical to TRBD1. The germline V gene encodes CDR1 SGHAT and CDR2 FQNNGV. The CDR3 spans 14 residues. The DNA of the CDR3 is TGTGCCAGCACCTTATTAACAGGGGGGTATGAGCAGTACTTC. This translates into CASTLLTGGYEQYF.

A word on this clonotype: A single base separates this from a much larger clone, so it may be a read error. The chain joins TRBV7-2 to TRBJ2-3; no clear D gene. Trimming left V 0 bases short and J 4 bases short, with 14 bases between. Germline V gene sequence: CDR1 SGHTA, CDR2 FQGNSA. CDR3 length: 16 residues. Here the CDR3 reads CASSLATITVPDTQYF. The CDR3 DNA sequence: TGTGCCAGCAGCTTAGCCACAATAACAGTCCCAGATACGCAGTATTTT.

The genes are TRBV4-1 and TRBJ2-1, with D perhaps TRBD2 (5 bases). The germline V gene encodes CDR1 MGHRA and CDR2 YSYEKL. Trimming took off 4 bases at V and 0 bases at J, with 13 bases between the two ends. This CDR3 region has 16 residues. The CDR3 DNA reads as TGCGCCAGCAGCCCCTTGGATCGGGGCTCCTACAATGAGCAGTTCTTC. Amino acids: CASSPLDRGSYNEQFF.

This clonotype was counted ten times or more. This sequence joins TRBV28 and TRBJ2-1, with 7 bases aligning to TRBD2. V was clipped by 7 bases and J by 3 bases; unmatched bases: 6. CDR3 length equals 14 residues. Germline lookup yields CDR1 MDHEN and CDR2 SYDVKM. The CDR3 is CASKREGNYNEQFF. CDR3 sequence (DNA): TGTGCCAGCAAAAGGGAGGGGAACTACAATGAGCAGTTCTTC. Together with reference TRBV28 and TRBJ2-1, the CDR3 gives the full variable domain: DVKVTQSSRYLVKRTGEKVFLECVQDMDHENMFWYRQDPGLGLRLIYFSYDVKMKEKGDIPEGYSVSREKKERFSLILESASTNQTSMYLCASKREGNYNEQFFGPGTRLTVL.

As to this clonotype: A much larger clone differs from this one at a single base, so this may be a read error. This chain uses TRBV18 with TRBJ2-1; D remains ambiguous. The V gene's germline CDR1 is KGHSH and CDR2 LQKENI. This CDR3 has 14 residues. The CDR3 region is CASSPPSTANVQFF. The CDR3 nucleotides are TGTGCCAGCTCACCACCGTCAACAGCTAATGTGCAGTTCTTC. Complete variable domain (other parts from reference TRBV18 and TRBJ2-1): NAGVMQNPRHLVRRRGQEARLRCSPMKGHSHVYWYRQLPEEGLKFMVYLQKENIIDESGMPKERFSAEFPKEGPSILRIQQVVRGDSAAYFCASSPPSTANVQFFGPGTRLTVL.

This clonotype was observed at least ten times. The CDR3 loop reads CASRNGVGYGYTF. CDR3 DNA sequence: TGTGCCAGCAGAAATGGGGTCGGCTATGGCTACACCTTC. The V gene is TRBV6-5, the J gene TRBJ1-2; D unresolved. V dropped 6 bases and J dropped 4 bases, with 12 bases sitting between them. The CDR3 has 13 residues. Per germline, CDR1 MNHEY and CDR2 SVGAGI.

There are many counts of this clonotype. In DNA, the CDR3 is TGTGCCAGCAGCTTTGGACTAGCGGGGGGTAACACAGATACGCAGTATTTT. It yields the protein CASSFGLAGGNTDTQYF. The rearrangement links TRBV9 to TRBJ2-3; 14 nucleotides align to TRBD2. Germline CDR1 SGDLS, CDR2 YYNGEE. CDR3 size: 17 residues. The V and J ends lost 4 bases and 2 bases, in that order; junction bases with no gene match: 6.

At least ten counts were recorded for this clonotype. The chain employs TRBV10-2 and TRBJ2-5; D is possibly TRBD1 (6 bases). V lost 6 bases, J lost 5 bases, and 22 bases lay in between. Germline CDR1 WSHSY, CDR2 SAAADI. This CDR3 region has 16 residues. CDR3 nucleotide sequence: TGCGCCAGCAGCCGAGAAACCGTACGAACAGGGGAGACCCAGTACTTC. Translation gives CASSRETVRTGETQYF.

This clonotype was recorded many times. The chain has TRBV12-3 or TRBV12-4 and TRBJ2-3, with 10 bases aligning to TRBD2. The CDR3 consists of 16 residues. V was pared by 6 bases and J by 3 bases, with 9 bases of the junction left unmatched. CDR3 region: CASSPGASGGTDTQYF. CDR3 coding DNA: TGTGCCAGCAGCCCTGGAGCTAGCGGGGGAACAGATACGCAGTATTTT.

This clonotype was seen repeatedly, ten times or more. The chain uses TRBV20-1 and TRBJ1-2, with 9 bases identical to TRBD1. V gave up 5 bases and J gave up 2 bases; unmatched junction bases: 6. Germline lookup yields CDR1 DFQATT and CDR2 SNEGSKA (reference sequence). The CDR3 sequence is 14 residues long. CDR3 in amino acids: CSASDRGRNYGYTF. The CDR3 DNA sequence: TGCAGTGCTTCGGACAGGGGAAGGAACTATGGCTACACCTTC.

The chain has TRBV12-3 or TRBV12-4 and TRBJ1-5, with 9 bases that match TRBD1. CDR3 length: 15 residues. V lost 4 bases to trimming and J lost 6 bases; unmatched junction nucleotides: 7. The CDR3 region is CASSWDREAGQPQHF. The DNA for the CDR3 is TGTGCCAGCAGTTGGGACAGGGAGGCCGGTCAGCCCCAGCATTTT.

This clonotype occurred many times. V and J are TRBV20-1 and TRBJ2-1, with TRBD2 identical over 10 bases. The trim removed 6 bases at V and 7 bases at J, leaving 12 bases unmatched. The germline gives CDR1 DFQATT, CDR2 SNEGSKA (reference sequence). The length of the CDR3 is 15 residues. Written as DNA, the CDR3 is TGCAGTGCCACAGACCCTAGCGGGGGTTGGAATGAGCAGTTCTTC. This codes for CSATDPSGGWNEQFF.

The chain has TRBV10-3 and TRBJ2-4; D gene unclear. With the DNA end fitting TRBJ2-7 better, the J assignment may be wrong. The CDR3 is made up of 13 amino acids. In germline, CDR1 is ENHRY, CDR2 SYGVKD. The CDR3, as DNA: TGTGCCATCAGTGGCTTCCAGACCTACGAGCAGTACTTC. The encoded protein is CAISGFQTYEQYF.

This clonotype occurred many times. V is TRBV7-9 and J is TRBJ2-5; TRBD1 matches at 7 bases. Per germline, CDR1 SEHNR and CDR2 FQNEAQ (reference sequence). CDR3 length: 16 amino acids. The junction had 9 bases not matched to a gene; V was cut back by 5 bases and J by 0 bases. CDR3 loop: CASSPRQGEYQETQYF. The CDR3 region has the DNA TGTGCCAGCAGCCCCCGTCAGGGGGAGTACCAAGAGACCCAGTACTTC.

In this sample, this clonotype turned up a few times. The gene calls are TRBV7-9 and TRBJ2-7; D is perhaps TRBD1 or TRBD2 (7 bases each). The CDR3 runs 13 residues. Germline V CDR1 and CDR2: SEHNR, FQNEAQ (reference sequence). The germline V and J ends were trimmed by 4 bases and 7 bases, with 14 bases remaining between them. CDR3: CASSSAGGAEQYF. The CDR3 DNA follows: TGTGCCAGCAGCTCCGCAGGGGGGGCAGAGCAGTACTTC.

This sequence joins TRBV6-2 or TRBV6-3 and TRBJ1-1; the D gene is possibly TRBD1 (6 bases). The CDR3 spans 15 residues. Germline lookup yields CDR1 MNHEY and CDR2 SVGEGT. V lost 8 bases and J 4 bases, leaving 20 bases between the germline ends. The CDR3 region is CASLEGGLGGTEAFF. CDR3 coding DNA: TGTGCCAGCCTCGAGGGGGGCCTAGGGGGCACTGAAGCTTTCTTT.

This clonotype was seen more than once but under ten times. The chain is built from TRBV20-1 and TRBJ1-2, with 8 bases that match TRBD1. Germline loops: CDR1 DFQATT, CDR2 SNEGSKA (reference sequence). With V trimmed by 3 bases and J by 10 bases, 7 bases remained unmatched. The CDR3 sequence is 12 residues long. The CDR3 sequence: CSARDRAWDYTF. In DNA, the CDR3 is TGCAGTGCTAGGGACAGGGCGTGGGACTACACCTTC.

Turning to this clonotype: A much larger clone lies one base from this, so it may be a read error. For the CDR3, the DNA is TGTGCCAGCACCGGACTAGCTCACTACGATGAGCAGTTCTTC. It yields the protein CASTGLAHYDEQFF. The chain joins TRBV25-1 to TRBJ2-1, with 8 bases aligning to TRBD2. Germline V gene data show CDR1 as MGHDK and CDR2 as SYGVNS. This CDR3 has 14 residues.

This clonotype was counted a few times. V and J are TRBV20-1 and TRBJ1-6; D remains unclear. Trimming took off 0 bases at V and 1 base at J, with 7 bases between the two ends. This CDR3 comprises 15 residues. Looked up from germline, CDR1 is DFQATT and CDR2 is SNEGSKA (reference sequence). The CDR3 reads CSARDETSYNSPLHF. In nucleotides, the CDR3 is TGCAGTGCTAGAGATGAAACTTCCTATAATTCACCCCTCCACTTT.

This clonotype was counted at least ten times. As DNA, the CDR3 is TGTGCCAGCAGCTTAGACAGCCTCTATGGCTACACCTTC. Protein: CASSLDSLYGYTF. The chain couples TRBV7-2 to TRBJ1-2; no firm D call. Germline V gene data show CDR1 as SGHTA and CDR2 as FQGNSA. The V gene lost 1 base and the J gene lost 4 bases, with 7 bases spanning the gap. The CDR3 extends over 13 amino acids.

This clonotype turned up a few times. A much larger clone sits a single nucleotide away, making a read error possible. The chain carries TRBV6-6 and TRBJ2-5, with 9 bases identical to TRBD1. This CDR3 contains 15 residues. Germline V gene lookup returns CDR1 MNHNY and CDR2 SVGAGI (reference sequence). After removal of 6 bases from V and 11 bases from J, the junction contained 16 bases not matched to a gene. The CDR3 nucleotides are TGTGCCAGCAGCCTCGTGGGGACAGGGTTTAATGAGCAGTACTTC. Translation gives CASSLVGTGFNEQYF.

The table lists this clonotype with a few counts. This sequence joins TRBV18 and TRBJ2-4, with TRBD1 matching 9 bases. The ends lost 8 bases at V and 4 bases at J; junction bases unmatched: 3. CDR1 is KGHSH and CDR2 is LQKENI in the germline V gene. The CDR3 covers 13 residues. The CDR3 region has the DNA TGTGCCAGCGGGGGACAGGGAAAAAACATTCAGTACTTC. Translated: CASGGQGKNIQYF.